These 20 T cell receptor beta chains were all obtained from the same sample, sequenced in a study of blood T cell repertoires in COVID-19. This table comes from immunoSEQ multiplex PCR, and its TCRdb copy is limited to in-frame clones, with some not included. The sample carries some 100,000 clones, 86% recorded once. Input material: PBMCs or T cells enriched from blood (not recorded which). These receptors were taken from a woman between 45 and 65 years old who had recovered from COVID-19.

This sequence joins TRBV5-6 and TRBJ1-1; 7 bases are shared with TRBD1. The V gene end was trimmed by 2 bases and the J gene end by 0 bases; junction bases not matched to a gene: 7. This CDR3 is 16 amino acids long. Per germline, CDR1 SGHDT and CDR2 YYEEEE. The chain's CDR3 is CASSFQQDRMNTEAFF. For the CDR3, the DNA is TGTGCCAGCAGCTTTCAACAGGACAGGATGAACACTGAAGCTTTCTTT. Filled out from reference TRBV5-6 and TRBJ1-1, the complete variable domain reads DAGVTQSPTHLIKTRGQQVTLRCSPKSGHDTVSWYQQALGQGPQFIFQYYEEEERQRGNFPDRFSGHQFPNYSSELNVNALLLGDSALYLCASSFQQDRMNTEAFFGQGTRLTVV.

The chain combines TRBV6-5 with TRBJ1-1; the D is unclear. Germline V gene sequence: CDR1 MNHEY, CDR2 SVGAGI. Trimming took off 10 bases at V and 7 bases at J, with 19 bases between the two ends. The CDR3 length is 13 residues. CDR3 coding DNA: TGTGCCACCTCTTGGGCCCGCGGAGGTGAAGCTTTCTTT. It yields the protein CATSWARGGEAFF.

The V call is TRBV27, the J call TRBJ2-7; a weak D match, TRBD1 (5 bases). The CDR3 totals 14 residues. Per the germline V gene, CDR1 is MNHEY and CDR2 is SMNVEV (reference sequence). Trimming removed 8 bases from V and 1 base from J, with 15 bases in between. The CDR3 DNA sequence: TGTGCCAGCCGAGACAGATTATTTTCCTACGAGCAGTACTTC. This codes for CASRDRLFSYEQYF.

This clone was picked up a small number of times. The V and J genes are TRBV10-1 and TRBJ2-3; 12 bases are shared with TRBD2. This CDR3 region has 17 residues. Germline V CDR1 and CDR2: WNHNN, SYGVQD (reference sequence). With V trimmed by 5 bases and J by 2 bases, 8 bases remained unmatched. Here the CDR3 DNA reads TGCGCCAGCAGTTGGACTAGCGGGACGTCCCCCACAGATACGCAGTATTTT. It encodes CASSWTSGTSPTDTQYF.

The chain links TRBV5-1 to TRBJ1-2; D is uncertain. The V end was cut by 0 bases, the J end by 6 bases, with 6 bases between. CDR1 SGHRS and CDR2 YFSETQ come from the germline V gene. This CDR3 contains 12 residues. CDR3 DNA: TGCGCCAGCAGCTTGGTCGGGGATGGCTACACCTTC. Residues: CASSLVGDGYTF.

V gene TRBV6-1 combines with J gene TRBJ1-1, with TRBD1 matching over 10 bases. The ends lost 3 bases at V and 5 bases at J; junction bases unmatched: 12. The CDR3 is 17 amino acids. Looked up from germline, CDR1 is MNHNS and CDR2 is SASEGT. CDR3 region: CASSDRDRGSSWTEAFF. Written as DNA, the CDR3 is TGTGCCAGCAGTGATCGGGACAGGGGTTCGTCGTGGACTGAAGCTTTCTTT.

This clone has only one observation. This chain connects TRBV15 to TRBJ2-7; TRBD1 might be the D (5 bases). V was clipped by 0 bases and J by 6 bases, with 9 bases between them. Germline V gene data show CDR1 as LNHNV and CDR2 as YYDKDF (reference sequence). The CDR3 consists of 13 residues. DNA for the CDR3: TGTGCCACCAGCAGAGAAGGGGTTGTCGAGCAGTACTTC. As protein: CATSREGVVEQYF. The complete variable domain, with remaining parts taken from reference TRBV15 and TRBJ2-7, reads DAMVIQNPRYQVTQFGKPVTLSCSQTLNHNVMYWYQQKSSQAPKLLFHYYDKDFNNEADTPDNFQSRRPNTSFCFLDIRSPGLGDTAMYLCATSREGVVEQYFGPGTRLTVT.

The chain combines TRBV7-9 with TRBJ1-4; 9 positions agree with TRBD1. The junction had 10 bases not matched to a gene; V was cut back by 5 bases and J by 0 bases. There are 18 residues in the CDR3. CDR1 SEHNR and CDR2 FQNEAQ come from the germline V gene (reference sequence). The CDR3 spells CASSATGGASATNEKLFF. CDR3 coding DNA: TGTGCCAGCAGCGCTACAGGGGGCGCGTCAGCAACTAATGAAAAACTGTTTTTT. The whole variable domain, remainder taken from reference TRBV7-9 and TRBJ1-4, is DTGVSQNPRHKITKRGQNVTFRCDPISEHNRLYWYRQTLGQGPEFLTYFQNEAQLEKSRLLSDRFSAERPKGSFSTLEIQRTEQGDSAMYLCASSATGGASATNEKLFFGSGTQLSVL.

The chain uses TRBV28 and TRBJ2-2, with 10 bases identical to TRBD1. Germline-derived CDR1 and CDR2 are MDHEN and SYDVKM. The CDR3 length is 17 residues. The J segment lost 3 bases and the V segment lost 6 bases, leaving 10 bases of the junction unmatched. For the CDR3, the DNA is TGTGCCAGCAGCCCAAACCCCGGGACAGGGGACACCGGGGAGCTGTTTTTT. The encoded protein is CASSPNPGTGDTGELFF. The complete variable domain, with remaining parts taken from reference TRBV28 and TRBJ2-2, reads DVKVTQSSRYLVKRTGEKVFLECVQDMDHENMFWYRQDPGLGLRLIYFSYDVKMKEKGDIPEGYSVSREKKERFSLILESASTNQTSMYLCASSPNPGTGDTGELFFGEGSRLTVL.

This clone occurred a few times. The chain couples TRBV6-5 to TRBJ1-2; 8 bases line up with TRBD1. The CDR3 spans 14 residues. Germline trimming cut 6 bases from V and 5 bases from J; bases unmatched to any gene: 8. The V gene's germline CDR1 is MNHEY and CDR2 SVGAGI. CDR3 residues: CASRNYRGWYGYTF. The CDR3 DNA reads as TGTGCCAGCAGGAACTACAGGGGGTGGTATGGCTACACCTTC.

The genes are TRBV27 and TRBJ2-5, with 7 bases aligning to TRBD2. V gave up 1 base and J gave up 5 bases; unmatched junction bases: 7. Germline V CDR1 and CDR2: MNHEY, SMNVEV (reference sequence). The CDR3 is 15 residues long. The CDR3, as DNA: TGTGCCAGCAGTTTATACGGCGGGAGAGGGGAGACCCAGTACTTC. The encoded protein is CASSLYGGRGETQYF.

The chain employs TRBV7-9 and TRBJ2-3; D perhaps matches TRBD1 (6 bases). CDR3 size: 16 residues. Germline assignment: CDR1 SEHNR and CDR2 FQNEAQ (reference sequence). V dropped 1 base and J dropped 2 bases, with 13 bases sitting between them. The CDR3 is CASSLGNREHTDTQYF. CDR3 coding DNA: TGTGCCAGCAGCTTAGGAAACAGGGAACACACAGATACGCAGTATTTT.

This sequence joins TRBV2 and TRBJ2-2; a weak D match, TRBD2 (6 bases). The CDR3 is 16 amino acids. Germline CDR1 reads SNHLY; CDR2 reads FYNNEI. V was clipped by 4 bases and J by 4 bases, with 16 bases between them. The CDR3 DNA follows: TGTGCCAGCAGTGCCAGTGGGAGGATGGTCACCGGGGAGCTGTTTTTT. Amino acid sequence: CASSASGRMVTGELFF. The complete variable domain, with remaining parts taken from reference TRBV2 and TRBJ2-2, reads EPEVTQTPSHQVTQMGQEVILRCVPISNHLYFYWYRQILGQKVEFLVSFYNNEISEKSEIFDDQFSVERPDGSNFTLKIRSTKLEDSAMYFCASSASGRMVTGELFFGEGSRLTVL.

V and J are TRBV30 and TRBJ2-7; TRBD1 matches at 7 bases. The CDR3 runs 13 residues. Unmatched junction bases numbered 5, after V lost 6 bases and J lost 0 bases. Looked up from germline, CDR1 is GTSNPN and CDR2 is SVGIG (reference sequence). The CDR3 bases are TGTGCCTGTCGACAGGGTTACTCCTACGAGCAGTACTTC. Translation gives CACRQGYSYEQYF.

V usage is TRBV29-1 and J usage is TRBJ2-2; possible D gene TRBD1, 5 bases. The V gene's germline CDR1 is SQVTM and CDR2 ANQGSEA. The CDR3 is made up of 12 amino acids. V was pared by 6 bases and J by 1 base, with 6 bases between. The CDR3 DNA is TGCAGCGTCGGACAGAACACCGGGGAGCTGTTTTTT. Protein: CSVGQNTGELFF.

DNA of the CDR3: TGTGCCAGCTCACCTCTAGGTAATGAGCAGTTCTTC. Amino acid sequence: CASSPLGNEQFF. The V call is TRBV18, the J call TRBJ2-1, with no clear D. Per the germline V gene, CDR1 is KGHSH and CDR2 is LQKENI. The CDR3 covers 12 residues. Trimming took 3 bases from V and 7 from J, leaving 7 bases between them.

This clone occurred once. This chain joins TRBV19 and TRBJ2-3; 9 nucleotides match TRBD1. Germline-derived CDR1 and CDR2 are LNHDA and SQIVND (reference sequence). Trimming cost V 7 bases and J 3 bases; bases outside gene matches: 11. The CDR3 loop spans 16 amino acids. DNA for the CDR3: TGTGCCAGTAACGCACGGGACAGGGTTGGGACAGATACGCAGTATTTT. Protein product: CASNARDRVGTDTQYF.

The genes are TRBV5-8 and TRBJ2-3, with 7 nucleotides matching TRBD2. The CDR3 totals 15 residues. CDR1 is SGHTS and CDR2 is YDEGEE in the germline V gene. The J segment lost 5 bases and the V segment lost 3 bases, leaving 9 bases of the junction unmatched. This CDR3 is CASSWTSGTEDTQYF. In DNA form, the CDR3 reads TGTGCCAGCAGCTGGACCAGCGGGACGGAAGATACGCAGTATTTT.

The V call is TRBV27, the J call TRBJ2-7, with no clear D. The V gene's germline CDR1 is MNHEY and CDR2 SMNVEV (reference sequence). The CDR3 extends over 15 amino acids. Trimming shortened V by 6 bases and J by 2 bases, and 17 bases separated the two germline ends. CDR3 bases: TGTGCCAGCAGGCATTACGTCAGTAAGACCTACGAGCAGTACTTC. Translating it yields CASRHYVSKTYEQYF.

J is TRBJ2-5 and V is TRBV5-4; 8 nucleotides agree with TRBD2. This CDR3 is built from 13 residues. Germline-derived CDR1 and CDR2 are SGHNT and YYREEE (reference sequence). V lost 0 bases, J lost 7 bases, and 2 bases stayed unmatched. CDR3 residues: CASSLARGGTQYF. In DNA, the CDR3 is TGTGCCAGCAGCTTGGCTCGGGGGGGGACCCAGTACTTC.